Listed below are T cell receptor beta chains from one sample, sequenced in a study of regulatory T cells in long-lasting Graves disease. Each CDR3 protein is one row after TCRdb ran MiXCR on the multiplex PCR reads. The sample shows 300,000 to 400,000 distinct CDR3 sequences, around 15% of them seen only once. These data also formed part of another study, on T cells in Graves' hyperthyroidism and ophthalmopathy.

Sequenced here: peripheral blood mononuclear cells (PBMCs), sampled at new diagnosis, from a patient treated with antithyroid drugs. These receptors originate from a man aged 35-49 years with Graves disease. The CDR3 runs from the conserved cysteine through the conserved F or W. D genes are given only for firm matches. A clone size is listed for some rows: how often the clone was seen (once, few, many), or a class if it is expanded.

clone size,D gene,V gene,J gene,CDR3 protein,CDR3 DNA
many,-,TRBV3-1,TRBJ1-2,CASSQGRSGQMYGYTF,TGTGCCAGCAGCCAGGGCCGGTCTGGACAGATGTATGGCTACACCTTC
many,-,TRBV6-2/TRBV6-3,TRBJ1-5,CASSYARVDQPQHF,TGTGCCAGCAGTTACGCTCGGGTAGACCAGCCCCAGCATTTT
many,-,TRBV24-1,TRBJ2-7,CATSELTVAREQYF,TGTGCCACCAGTGAGTTGACCGTAGCTCGCGAGCAGTACTTC
many,-,TRBV15,TRBJ2-1,CATSRARVYNEQFF,TGTGCCACCAGCAGAGCGCGGGTTTACAATGAGCAGTTCTTC
-,-,TRBV18,TRBJ1-2,CASSRTTGSTSGYTF,TGTGCCAGCTCACGGACAACAGGGTCCACATCTGGCTACACCTTC
many,-,TRBV24-1,TRBJ1-5,CATSDHLGQPQHF,TGTGCCACCAGTGACCACTTAGGCCAGCCCCAGCATTTT
few,-,TRBV7-2,TRBJ1-4,CASSLYGAPNEKLFF,TGTGCCAGCAGCTTATACGGGGCCCCTAATGAAAAACTGTTTTTT
-,TRBD2,TRBV12-3/TRBV12-4,TRBJ2-7,CASSLGGSGGSSYEQYF,TGTGCCAGCAGTTTAGGGGGTAGCGGGGGGTCCTCCTACGAGCAGTACTTC
many,-,TRBV6-1,TRBJ1-5,CASSLDLQPQHF,TGTGCCAGCAGTCTGGACCTTCAGCCCCAGCATTTT
-,-,TRBV11-2,TRBJ2-7,CASRNEGGSHEQYF,TGTGCCAGCAGGAACGAGGGGGGGAGTCACGAGCAGTACTTC
-,TRBD1,TRBV5-1,TRBJ1-3,CASSAQGYGNTIYF,TGCGCCAGCAGCGCACAGGGGTACGGAAACACCATATATTTT
-,-,TRBV7-2,TRBJ1-1,CASSTRGGNTEAFF,TGTGCCAGCAGCACCAGGGGAGGGAACACTGAAGCTTTCTTT
-,-,TRBV5-1,TRBJ2-5,CASSLTPRGEETQYF,TGCGCCAGCAGCCTAACTCCCAGGGGAGAAGAGACCCAGTACTTC
many,-,TRBV30,TRBJ2-1,CAWSVLSSYNEQFF,TGTGCCTGGAGTGTACTGAGTTCCTACAATGAGCAGTTCTTC
many,-,TRBV28,TRBJ1-5,CASARGVYEPQHF,TGTGCCAGCGCCCGGGGAGTCTACGAACCCCAGCATTTT
few,-,TRBV9,TRBJ2-1,CASSVDSTPNEQFF,TGTGCCAGCAGCGTAGATTCCACCCCCAATGAGCAGTTCTTC
-,-,TRBV19,TRBJ2-6,CASSIGWGTGANVLTF,TGTGCCAGTAGTATAGGATGGGGGACTGGGGCCAACGTCCTGACTTTC
many,TRBD2,TRBV30,TRBJ2-1,CAWSTLAGGTPDEQFF,TGTGCCTGGAGTACTCTAGCGGGGGGGACTCCGGACGAGCAGTTCTTC
-,-,TRBV9,TRBJ2-2,CASSKYDTGELFF,TGTGCCAGCAGCAAGTATGATACCGGGGAGCTGTTTTTT
-,TRBD1,TRBV5-1,TRBJ1-4,CASTPTGVNEKLFF,TGCGCCAGCACCCCGACAGGGGTTAATGAAAAACTGTTTTTT
many,-,TRBV25-1,TRBJ2-5,CASSEFLGDQETQYF,TGTGCCAGCAGTGAATTCTTAGGGGACCAAGAGACCCAGTACTTC
many,TRBD1,TRBV7-3,TRBJ2-7,CASSFDRGDYEQYF,TGTGCCAGCAGCTTTGACAGGGGGGACTACGAGCAGTACTTC
few,-,TRBV29-1,TRBJ2-5,CSVTPRSGKQETQYF,TGCAGCGTAACGCCCCGTTCGGGGAAACAAGAGACCCAGTACTTC
-,-,TRBV11-2,TRBJ2-2,CASSLVVGQSGELFF,TGTGCCAGCAGCTTAGTGGTAGGACAGTCCGGGGAGCTGTTTTTT
-,TRBD2,TRBV7-2,TRBJ2-7,CASSRIGTSGTPRPYEQYF,TGTGCCAGCAGCCGAATAGGGACTAGCGGAACCCCTCGCCCCTACGAGCAGTACTTC
few,TRBD1,TRBV30,TRBJ2-2,CAWSTGTGLAGELFF,TGTGCCTGGAGTACCGGGACAGGGCTGGCCGGGGAGCTGTTTTTT
many,TRBD1,TRBV28,TRBJ1-2,CASRVDRGHGYTF,TGTGCCAGCAGGGTAGACAGGGGGCATGGCTACACCTTC
few,TRBD1,TRBV5-1,TRBJ2-5,CASSRGQGVEETQYF,TGCGCCAGCAGCCGGGGACAGGGGGTAGAGGAGACCCAGTACTTC
few,-,TRBV7-2,TRBJ2-2,CASSFGVPTNTGELFF,TGTGCCAGCAGCTTTGGGGTCCCAACGAACACCGGGGAGCTGTTTTTT
-,-,TRBV5-1,TRBJ2-2,CASSFRGAQIGELFF,TGCGCCAGCAGCTTCAGGGGGGCACAAATCGGGGAGCTGTTTTTT
-,-,TRBV20-1,TRBJ1-2,CSARLATVNNYGYTF,TGCAGTGCTAGATTGGCCACAGTCAATAACTATGGCTACACCTTC
-,TRBD1,TRBV5-6,TRBJ1-1,CASSSQTGAGTEAFF,TGTGCCAGCAGCTCGCAGACAGGGGCTGGGACTGAAGCTTTCTTT
many,-,TRBV7-3,TRBJ2-1,CASSQTLVQYNEQFF,TGTGCCAGCAGCCAAACCCTGGTCCAATACAATGAGCAGTTCTTC
-,-,TRBV30,TRBJ1-2,CAWSRTDYGYTF,TGTGCCTGGAGTAGGACTGATTATGGCTACACCTTC
many,TRBD1,TRBV29-1,TRBJ2-1,CSVGGTGGSYNEQFF,TGCAGCGTTGGGGGGACAGGGGGGTCCTACAATGAGCAGTTCTTC
-,-,TRBV6-1,TRBJ1-5,CASMDLQGQPQHF,TGTGCCAGCATGGATCTACAGGGTCAGCCCCAGCATTTT
many,TRBD1,TRBV5-1,TRBJ1-4,CASGNRGRDEKLFF,TGCGCCAGCGGAAACAGGGGAAGGGATGAAAAACTGTTTTTT
many,TRBD1,TRBV7-3,TRBJ2-7,CASSRTGLGEQYF,TGTGCCAGCAGCCGGACAGGGCTTGGAGAGCAGTACTTC
-,-,TRBV6-1,TRBJ1-5,CASSSTGLRQPQHF,TGTGCCAGCAGCTCGACAGGACTAAGACAGCCCCAGCATTTT
-,TRBD2,TRBV4-1,TRBJ2-5,CASSLLPLGTSRIYRGTQYF,TGCGCCAGCAGCCTTCTGCCCCTCGGGACTAGCAGAATCTATCGTGGGACCCAGTACTTC
many,TRBD1,TRBV5-1,TRBJ1-1,CASSRTGGLNTEAFF,TGCGCCAGCAGCCGGACAGGGGGCCTGAACACTGAAGCTTTCTTT
few,-,TRBV19,TRBJ2-5,CASSIRWSEETQYF,TGTGCCAGTAGTATTAGGTGGTCAGAAGAGACCCAGTACTTC
-,-,TRBV25-1,TRBJ2-7,CASTPKRTQYF,TGTGCCAGCACCCCAAAGAGGACGCAGTACTTC
once,TRBD2,TRBV20-1,TRBJ2-3,CSAQPLAGDRSWTQYF,TGCAGTGCTCAACCCCTAGCGGGGGACAGGAGTTGGACGCAGTATTTT
many,-,TRBV30,TRBJ1-1,CAWSQPGVRRTEAFF,TGTGCCTGGAGTCAGCCCGGAGTTCGTAGGACTGAAGCTTTCTTT
many,-,TRBV12-3/TRBV12-4,TRBJ2-1,CASSFRAGLSGLSSYNEQFF,TGTGCCAGCAGTTTTAGGGCTGGGCTCAGCGGCTTAAGCTCCTACAATGAGCAGTTCTTC
few,-,TRBV10-3,TRBJ2-2,CAISGGSDTGELFF,TGTGCCATCAGTGGAGGGTCGGACACCGGGGAGCTGTTTTTT
many,-,TRBV7-6,TRBJ1-4,CASSLELDTDRLFF,TGTGCCAGCAGCTTAGAGTTGGACACCGATAGACTGTTTTTT
few,-,TRBV30,TRBJ2-5,CAWAYNEQYF,TGTGCCTGGGCTTACAATGAGCAGTACTTC
-,TRBD2,TRBV24-1,TRBJ2-2,CATSDLGLAGGSPGELFF,TGTGCCACCAGTGACCTAGGACTAGCGGGGGGATCGCCCGGGGAGCTGTTTTTT
many,-,TRBV18,TRBJ2-4,CASSPAAGPDKNIQYF,TGTGCCAGCTCACCAGCGGCAGGGCCCGACAAAAACATTCAGTACTTC
-,-,TRBV3-1,TRBJ1-1,CASSYDTEAFF,TGTGCCAGCAGCTACGACACTGAAGCTTTCTTT
many,-,TRBV6-5,TRBJ1-6,CASSLGPASPLHF,TGTGCCAGCAGTTTGGGGCCAGCCTCACCCCTCCACTTT
-,TRBD2,TRBV11-2,TRBJ2-3,CASSPQTSLFTDTQYF,TGTGCCAGCAGCCCGCAGACTAGCCTATTCACAGATACGCAGTATTTT
many,-,TRBV6-2/TRBV6-3,TRBJ2-3,CASSYSRVVTDTQYF,TGTGCCAGCAGTTACTCCAGGGTGGTGACAGATACGCAGTATTTT
-,-,TRBV20-1,TRBJ1-5,CSAGNQPQHF,TGCAGTGCAGGCAATCAGCCCCAGCATTTT
many,TRBD1,TRBV7-2,TRBJ1-4,CASSDRDRGHEKLFF,TGTGCCAGCAGCGACCGGGACAGGGGGCATGAAAAACTGTTTTTT